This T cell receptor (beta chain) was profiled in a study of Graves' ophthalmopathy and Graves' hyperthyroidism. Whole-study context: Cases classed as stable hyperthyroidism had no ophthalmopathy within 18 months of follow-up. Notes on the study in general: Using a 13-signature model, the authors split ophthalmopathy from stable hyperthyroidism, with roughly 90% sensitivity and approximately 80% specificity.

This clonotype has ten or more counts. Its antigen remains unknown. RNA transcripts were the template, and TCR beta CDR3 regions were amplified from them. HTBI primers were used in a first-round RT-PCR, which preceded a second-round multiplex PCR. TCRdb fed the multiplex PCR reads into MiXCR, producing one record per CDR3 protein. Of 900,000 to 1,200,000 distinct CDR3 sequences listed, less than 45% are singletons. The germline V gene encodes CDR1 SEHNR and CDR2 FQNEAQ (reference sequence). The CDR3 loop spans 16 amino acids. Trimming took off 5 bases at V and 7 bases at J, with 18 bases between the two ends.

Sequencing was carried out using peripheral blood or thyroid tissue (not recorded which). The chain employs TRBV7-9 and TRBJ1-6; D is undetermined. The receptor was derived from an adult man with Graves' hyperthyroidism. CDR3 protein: CASSPTPGRANSPLHF. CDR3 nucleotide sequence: TGTGCCAGCAGCCCAACCCCCGGTAGGGCCAATTCACCCCTCCACTTT.